This T cell receptor (beta chain) appears in the sequencing data of a study of T cells in Graves' hyperthyroidism and ophthalmopathy. The study's findings and limits: Most expanded thyroid clonotypes above 0.001 also appeared in blood.

PBMCs came from 7.5 to 10 ml fresh peripheral blood. Amplified TCR beta CDR3 regions derived from RNA transcripts. First-round RT-PCR targeting the TCR CDR3 was performed with the HTBI primer set. TCRdb itself ran the multiplex PCR reads through MiXCR, one entry per CDR3 protein. The sample lists around 530,000 distinct CDR3 sequences, approximately 17% occurring once. This clonotype was observed a few times. Its antigen is not known. Trimming left V 6 bases short and J 0 bases short, with 16 bases between. CDR3 length: 16 residues. Germline V gene data show CDR1 as SGHRS and CDR2 as YFSETQ. The sample taken for sequencing was blood. The rearrangement links TRBV5-1 to TRBJ1-3; tentative D call: TRBD1 (6 bases). The origin of this receptor is a woman younger than 30 with Graves' ophthalmopathy. The CDR3 DNA reads TGCGCCAGCAATACCGGACAGAAGAGCTCTGGAAACACCATATATTTT. It encodes CASNTGQKSSGNTIYF.